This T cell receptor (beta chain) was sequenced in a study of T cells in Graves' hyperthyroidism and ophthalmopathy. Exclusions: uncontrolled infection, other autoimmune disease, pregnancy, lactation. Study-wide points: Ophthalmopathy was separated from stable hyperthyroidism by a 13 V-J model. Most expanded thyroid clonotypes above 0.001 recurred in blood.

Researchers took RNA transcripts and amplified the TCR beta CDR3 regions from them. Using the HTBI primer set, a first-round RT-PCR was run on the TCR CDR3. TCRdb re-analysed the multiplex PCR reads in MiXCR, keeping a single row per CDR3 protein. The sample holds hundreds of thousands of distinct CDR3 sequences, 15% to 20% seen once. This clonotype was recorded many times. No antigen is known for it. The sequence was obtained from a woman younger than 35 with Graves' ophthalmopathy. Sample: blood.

CDR3 sequence reads: CSVAPGQGMRSYEQYF. The DNA for the CDR3 is TGCAGCGTTGCCCCTGGACAGGGAATGAGGTCCTACGAGCAGTACTTC. The gene calls are TRBV29-1 and TRBJ2-7; 8 bases align to TRBD1. Germline V gene sequence: CDR1 SQVTM, CDR2 ANQGSEA. V trimming: 4 bases; J trimming: 1 base; junction bases outside the gene matches: 12. The length of the CDR3 is 16 residues.